This T cell receptor beta chain is from a study of blood T cell repertoires in COVID-19. Overall study context: Specimens from acute and convalescent COVID-19 originated in the United States, Italy and Spain. From T cells, B-cell-depleted T cells, or PBMCs came the material, which was cDNA or gDNA.

Trimming removed 2 bases from V and 10 bases from J, with 14 bases in between. Germline CDR1 reads KGHSH; CDR2 reads LQKENI. The length of the CDR3 is 13 residues. As handled by the study authors: From reference gene primer amplification, estimates of nucleated cell counts were derived. TCRdb's copy holds only in-frame clones and misses some; the assay was immunoSEQ multiplex PCR. The V and J calls and clone size come from that table; D and trimming were worked out from the DNA. The sample shows some 220,000 clones, 65% to 85% of them seen only once. Seattle patient enrollment occurred during active infection, with longitudinal follow-up thereafter.

This chain links TRBV18 with TRBJ1-1; TRBD1 might be the D (5 bases). The source material was peripheral blood. The sequence derives from a woman in her twenties or thirties with COVID-19, enrolled during active disease. This chain's CDR3 is CASSPASGGGAFF. The CDR3 bases are TGTGCCAGCTCACCAGCGTCCGGGGGTGGAGCTTTCTTT. The variable domain in full, with the rest retrieved from reference TRBV18 and TRBJ1-1, is NAGVMQNPRHLVRRRGQEARLRCSPMKGHSHVYWYRQLPEEGLKFMVYLQKENIIDESGMPKERFSAEFPKEGPSILRIQQVVRGDSAAYFCASSPASGGGAFFGQGTRLTVV.